The 31 T cell receptor beta chains below were found in one sample sequenced in a study of T cell repertoires in cytomegalovirus infection. Each CDR3 protein gets one entry after TCRdb re-called the reads with MiXCR. The profile shows 310,000 or so distinct CDR3 sequences, 20% to 30% of them singletons. Their antigen targets remain unknown. Sample: cultured PBMCs, taken from culture after CMV antigen stimulation. The source of these receptors is a human donor in good health (CMV status not recorded). Some clones in this sample may be carry-over from other donors' samples.

The chain links TRBV14 to TRBJ2-7, with 11 bases lining up with TRBD2. This CDR3 is built from 13 residues. Unmatched junction bases numbered 1, after V lost 1 base and J lost 8 bases. The germline gives CDR1 SGHDN, CDR2 FVKESK. The CDR3 reads CASSQGLAGKQYV. In nucleotides, the CDR3 is TGTGCCAGCAGCCAAGGACTAGCGGGAAAGCAGTACGTC.

At least ten counts were recorded for this clonotype. This chain joins TRBV9 and TRBJ1-6, with D perhaps matching TRBD1 (5 bases). CDR3 length: 14 amino acids. V was shortened by 0 bases and J by 5 bases, with 6 bases between the two germline ends. In germline, CDR1 is SGDLS, CDR2 YYNGEE. The CDR3, as DNA: TGTGCCAGCAGCGTAGCAGGGAATAATTCACCCCTCCACTTT. Its protein product is CASSVAGNNSPLHF.

Concerning this clonotype: Given a much more abundant clone one base away, this may be a read error. The chain recombines TRBV7-2 with TRBJ2-7, with TRBD2 matching over 11 bases. The CDR3 contains 15 residues. Germline values: CDR1 SGHTA, CDR2 FQGNSA. V lost 5 bases and J lost 5; bases outside the gene matches: 8. The CDR3 here is CASSRDSGRVNEQYF. The CDR3 DNA follows: TGTGCCAGCAGCCGGGATAGCGGGAGGGTTAACGAGCAGTACTTC.

The CDR3 bases are TGTGCCAGCAGCTTAGTTGCAGGATTTAACTATGGCTACACCTTC. Translated: CASSLVAGFNYGYTF. The rearrangement uses TRBV7-9 and TRBJ1-2; D gene uncertain. Germline-derived CDR1 and CDR2 are SEHNR and FQNEAQ (reference sequence). The V gene lost 1 base and the J gene lost 1 base, with 10 bases spanning the gap. The length of the CDR3 is 15 residues.

The chain recombines TRBV19 with TRBJ1-2, with 8 bases matching TRBD1. The CDR3 contains 13 residues. J was trimmed by 2 bases and V by 7 bases; bases with no gene match: 3. From germline, CDR1 is LNHDA and CDR2 SQIVND (reference sequence). This CDR3 reads CASIPGGNYGYTF. The CDR3 nucleotides are TGTGCCAGTATCCCAGGGGGCAACTATGGCTACACCTTC.

This clonotype was picked up a small number of times. The chain carries TRBV4-2 and TRBJ2-1; D is possibly TRBD2 (6 bases). V lost 4 bases and J lost 0, with 22 bases in between. Germline CDR1 reads LGHNA; CDR2 reads YNFKEQ. The length of the CDR3 is 19 residues. This chain's CDR3 is CASSPITGQRASSYNEQFF. The DNA of the CDR3 is TGTGCCAGCAGCCCTATCACGGGCCAGCGGGCTAGCTCCTACAATGAGCAGTTCTTC.

This clonotype showed up just a few times. J is TRBJ1-1 and V is TRBV6-2 or TRBV6-3; 7 bases line up with TRBD1. Germline lookup yields CDR1 MNHEY and CDR2 SVGEGT. V lost 5 bases and J lost 7; bases outside the gene matches: 16. The CDR3 has 16 residues. CDR3 loop: CASSLRWDSGKNEAFF. The DNA for the CDR3 is TGTGCCAGCAGTCTCCGTTGGGACAGCGGAAAAAATGAAGCTTTCTTT.

The rearrangement joins TRBV4-3 to TRBJ2-1; 7 nucleotides align to TRBD1. This CDR3 comprises 15 residues. The ends lost 2 bases at V and 4 bases at J; junction bases unmatched: 5. Germline CDR1 LGHNA, CDR2 YSLEER. CDR3 in DNA: TGCGCCAGCAGCCAAAGCCGGGGACAGTACAATGAGCAGTTCTTC. This encodes CASSQSRGQYNEQFF.

The CDR3 protein is CASSYFGTAGELFF. In DNA form, the CDR3 reads TGTGCCAGCAGTTATTTCGGGACAGCCGGGGAGCTGTTTTTT. The J gene is TRBJ2-2, the V gene TRBV6-8, with 7 positions matching TRBD1. V lost 3 bases to trimming and J lost 6 bases; unmatched junction nucleotides: 4. Germline CDR1 reads MNHGY; CDR2 reads SAAAGT. The CDR3 spans 14 residues.

The genes are TRBV20-1 and TRBJ2-7; a possible D gene is TRBD2 (5 bases). Germline V gene data show CDR1 as DFQATT and CDR2 as SNEGSKA (reference sequence). V lost 6 bases and J lost 1, with 13 bases in between. This CDR3 is built from 13 residues. CDR3 in amino acids: CSAEADGSYEQYF. The CDR3, as DNA: TGCAGTGCCGAAGCGGACGGTTCCTACGAGCAGTACTTC.

The chain links TRBV7-2 to TRBJ1-2; D call uncertain. Germline CDR1 reads SGHTA; CDR2 reads FQGNSA. V lost 1 base and J lost 2, with 8 bases in between. The CDR3 totals 14 residues. The CDR3 protein is CASSLGKENYGYTF. CDR3 nucleotide sequence: TGTGCCAGCAGCTTAGGCAAGGAGAACTATGGCTACACCTTC.

V gene TRBV19 combines with J gene TRBJ1-2, with 9 bases identical to TRBD1. V trimming: 7 bases; J trimming: 0 bases; junction bases outside the gene matches: 3. Germline CDR1 LNHDA, CDR2 SQIVND (reference sequence). This CDR3 has 14 amino acids. CDR3 DNA sequence: TGTGCCAGTAAGGACAGGGGATCTAACTATGGCTACACCTTC. Translating gives CASKDRGSNYGYTF.

The genes are TRBV6-2 or TRBV6-3 and TRBJ2-2; D is possibly TRBD2 (5 bases). Germline CDR1 reads MNHEY; CDR2 reads SVGEGT. The V gene lost 2 bases and the J gene lost 2 bases, with 12 bases spanning the gap. This CDR3 comprises 16 residues. The CDR3 sequence is CASSYPTTINTGELFF. In nucleotides, the CDR3 is TGTGCCAGCAGTTACCCGACTACCATCAACACCGGGGAGCTGTTTTTT.

The chain employs TRBV20-1 and TRBJ2-2; 9 bases are shared with TRBD2. CDR1 and CDR2 (germline): DFQATT, SNEGSKA (reference sequence). Trimming took 3 bases from V and 6 from J; bases not matched to a gene: 5. The CDR3 totals 14 residues. As DNA, the CDR3 is TGCAGTGCTAGTATAGCGGGAGTACCCGGGGAGCTGTTTTTT. It yields the protein CSASIAGVPGELFF.

There are a few counts of this clonotype. The V gene is TRBV25-1, the J gene TRBJ2-1; TRBD1 matches at 8 bases. J gave up 5 bases and V 7 bases, and 4 bases lay outside the gene matches. This CDR3 is built from 13 residues. The germline gives CDR1 MGHDK, CDR2 SYGVNS. CDR3 sequence reads: CASTQGANNEQFF. As DNA, the CDR3 is TGTGCCAGCACTCAGGGGGCGAACAATGAGCAGTTCTTC.

This clonotype appeared many times. The chain carries TRBV11-1 and TRBJ2-2; perhaps TRBD2 as D (6 bases). The V and J ends lost 5 bases and 6 bases respectively, with 13 bases between them. There are 14 residues in the CDR3. CDR1 and CDR2 from the germline V gene are SGHAT and FQDESV (reference sequence). CDR3 region: CASSPNWGAGELFF. The DNA for the CDR3 is TGTGCCAGCAGCCCGAATTGGGGGGCCGGGGAGCTGTTTTTT.

The CDR3 spells CASSPNPGLAGGMMQFF. CDR3 bases: TGTGCCAGCAGCCCTAATCCGGGACTAGCGGGTGGAATGATGCAGTTCTTC. The V gene is TRBV14, the J gene TRBJ2-1; 12 bases are shared with TRBD2. The CDR3 has 17 amino acids. The trim removed 4 bases at V and 12 bases at J, leaving 16 bases unmatched. The germline V gene has CDR1 SGHDN and CDR2 FVKESK.

This clonotype was found once. CDR3 protein: CASSQAVGSNQPQHF. DNA of the CDR3: TGTGCCAGCAGCCAAGCAGTTGGAAGCAATCAGCCCCAGCATTTT. The J gene is TRBJ1-5, the V gene TRBV3-1, with unresolved D. Germline V gene lookup returns CDR1 LGHDT and CDR2 YNNKEL (reference sequence). The CDR3 sequence is 15 residues long. V gave up 1 base and J gave up 1 base, with 8 bases separating them. Full variable domain (missing parts from reference TRBV3-1 and TRBJ1-5): DTAVSQTPKYLVTQMGNDKSIKCEQNLGHDTMYWYKQDSKKFLKIMFSYNNKELIINETVPNRFSPKSPDKAHLNLHINSLELGDSAVYFCASSQAVGSNQPQHFGDGTRLSIL.

The chain carries TRBV4-1 and TRBJ2-2; a possible D gene is TRBD1 (6 bases). Germline V gives CDR1 MGHRA, CDR2 YSYEKL. This CDR3 is built from 13 residues. The germline V and J ends were trimmed by 1 base and 7 bases, with 7 bases remaining between them. In DNA form, the CDR3 reads TGCGCCAGCAGCCAAGCAGGGGTCGGGGAGCTGTTTTTT. This encodes CASSQAGVGELFF.

The chain is built from TRBV12-3 or TRBV12-4 and TRBJ2-7; D is possibly TRBD1 (7 bases). The CDR3 runs to 12 residues. V was pared by 3 bases and J by 6 bases, with 9 bases between. The CDR3 is CASSLEGAEQYV. The CDR3 DNA is TGTGCCAGCAGTTTGGAGGGGGCCGAGCAGTACGTC.

This clonotype turned up a few times. J is TRBJ2-5 and V is TRBV18; TRBD1 matches 9 bases. The germline V gene encodes CDR1 KGHSH and CDR2 LQKENI. Trimming cost V 2 bases and J 5 bases; bases outside gene matches: 12. The CDR3 spans 17 residues. The CDR3 loop is CASSPYSPGQGRETQYF. Written as DNA, the CDR3 is TGTGCCAGCTCACCATATTCCCCGGGACAGGGTCGGGAGACCCAGTACTTC.

This clonotype has a handful of counts. For the CDR3, the DNA is TGCGCCAGCAGTGACGGCGGTAATGAAAAACTGTTTTTT. This sequence encodes CASSDGGNEKLFF. The chain links TRBV10-2 to TRBJ1-4, with D uncertain. This CDR3 region has 13 residues. V was shortened by 3 bases and J by 4 bases, with 6 bases between the two germline ends. CDR1 is WSHSY and CDR2 is SAAADI in the germline V gene.

This clonotype showed up just a few times. This chain links TRBV20-1 with TRBJ2-1; TRBD2 matches 7 bases. Germline trimming cut 4 bases from V and 6 bases from J; bases unmatched to any gene: 6. CDR1 DFQATT and CDR2 SNEGSKA come from the germline V gene (reference sequence). This CDR3 has 13 residues. CDR3 loop: CSATVAGLNEQFF. The CDR3 region has the DNA TGCAGTGCTACTGTAGCGGGCCTCAATGAGCAGTTCTTC.

This sequence joins TRBV7-9 and TRBJ2-7; D is ambiguous. The CDR3 covers 16 residues. Germline CDR1 and CDR2: SEHNR and FQNEAQ (reference sequence). Trimming took 1 base from V and 2 from J, leaving 15 bases between them. This chain's CDR3 is CASSLEVWGETYEQYF. The CDR3 coding sequence is TGTGCCAGCAGCTTAGAGGTTTGGGGTGAAACCTACGAGCAGTACTTC.

The genes are TRBV28 and TRBJ1-2; D uncertain. The CDR3 sequence is 14 residues long. V shed 4 bases and J shed 4 bases, with 13 bases lying between them. CDR1 MDHEN and CDR2 SYDVKM come from the germline V gene. This CDR3 reads CASSSGGKPYGYTF. In DNA form, the CDR3 reads TGTGCCAGCAGTTCGGGCGGGAAGCCCTATGGCTACACCTTC.

This chain joins TRBV6-2 or TRBV6-3 and TRBJ1-1, with D perhaps TRBD1 (5 bases). The CDR3 spans 16 residues. Trimming cost V 2 bases and J 1 base, with 14 bases left between them. Looked up from germline, CDR1 is MNHEY and CDR2 is SVGEGT. The CDR3 sequence is CASSYPLGDRNTEAFF. The CDR3 region has the DNA TGTGCCAGCAGTTACCCCTTGGGGGACCGGAACACTGAAGCTTTCTTT.

There are many counts of this clonotype. This chain links TRBV7-2 with TRBJ1-3, with 8 bases that match TRBD1. The germline V gene encodes CDR1 SGHTA and CDR2 FQGNSA. V was pared by 0 bases and J by 1 base, with 8 bases of the junction left unmatched. This CDR3 has 18 amino acids. CDR3 nucleotide sequence: TGTGCCAGCAGCTTAGCCAGGGGGCAAGTTGGATCTGGAAACACCATATATTTT. Protein sequence: CASSLARGQVGSGNTIYF.

This clonotype was seen a few times. This chain joins TRBV5-6 and TRBJ1-2; TRBD1 is a possible D gene (5 bases). V was clipped by 4 bases and J by 10 bases, with 26 bases between them. CDR1 and CDR2 from the germline V gene are SGHDT and YYEEEE. The CDR3 totals 16 residues. Written as DNA, the CDR3 is TGTGCCAGCAGCCCGACGACCTTGACAGCAAGTTCGGTCTACACCTTC. As protein: CASSPTTLTASSVYTF.

This clonotype came up a few times. The gene calls are TRBV7-2 and TRBJ2-1; D gene unclear. Germline V CDR1 and CDR2: SGHTA, FQGNSA. The CDR3 loop spans 13 amino acids. The V end was cut by 5 bases, the J end by 16 bases, with 21 bases between. The CDR3 reads CASSQQLALPLFF. In nucleotides, the CDR3 is TGTGCCAGCAGCCAACAATTAGCCCTCCCGTTATTCTTC. The full variable domain, rest sourced from reference TRBV7-2 and TRBJ2-1, is GAGVSQSPSNKVTEKGKDVELRCDPISGHTALYWYRQSLGQGLEFLIYFQGNSAPDKSGLPSDRFSAERTGGSVSTLTIQRTQQEDSAVYLCASSQQLALPLFFGPGTRLTVL.

This clonotype was recorded many times. The genes are TRBV7-2 and TRBJ1-3; 7 bases map to TRBD1. CDR3 length: 16 residues. In germline, CDR1 is SGHTA, CDR2 FQGNSA. Trimming cost V 5 bases and J 0 bases; bases outside gene matches: 7. The CDR3 coding sequence is TGTGCCAGCAGCCCACAGACAGGGCTCTCTGGAAACACCATATATTTT. It encodes CASSPQTGLSGNTIYF.

The genes are TRBV6-2 or TRBV6-3 and TRBJ2-1; 12 bases agree with TRBD2. The germline V gene encodes CDR1 MNHEY and CDR2 SVGEGT. V trimming: 2 bases; J trimming: 10 bases; junction bases outside the gene matches: 15. CDR3 length: 18 residues. The CDR3 DNA reads TGTGCCAGCAGTTACGGGGGCGCGTCTAGCGGGAGGGCCCGCGAGCAGTTCTTC. It is translated as CASSYGGASSGRAREQFF.